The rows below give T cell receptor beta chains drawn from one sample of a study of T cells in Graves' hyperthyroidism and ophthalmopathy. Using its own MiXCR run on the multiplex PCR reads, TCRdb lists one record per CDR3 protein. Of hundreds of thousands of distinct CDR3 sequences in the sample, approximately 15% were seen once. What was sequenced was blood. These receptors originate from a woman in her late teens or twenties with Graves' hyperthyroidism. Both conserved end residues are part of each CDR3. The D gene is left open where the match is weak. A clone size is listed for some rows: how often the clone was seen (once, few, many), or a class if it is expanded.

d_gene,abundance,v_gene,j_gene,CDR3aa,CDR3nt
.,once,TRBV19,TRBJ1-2,CASRDVNGYTF,TGTGCCAGCCGGGACGTAAATGGCTACACCTTC
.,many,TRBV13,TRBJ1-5,CASSYDRGQPQHF,TGTGCCAGCAGTTACGACCGAGGACAGCCCCAGCATTTT
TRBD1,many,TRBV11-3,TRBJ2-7,CASSWGTDLNMEQYF,TGTGCCAGCAGCTGGGGGACAGACCTCAACATGGAGCAGTACTTC
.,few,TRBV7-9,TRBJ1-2,CASRLGENYGYTF,TGTGCCAGCAGGCTTGGGGAGAACTATGGCTACACCTTC
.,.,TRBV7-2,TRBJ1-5,CASSPEGLSNQPQHF,TGTGCCAGCAGCCCGGAGGGGCTCAGCAATCAGCCCCAGCATTTT
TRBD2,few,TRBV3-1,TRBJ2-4,CASSTLAGGLAKNIQYF,TGTGCCAGCAGCACCCTAGCGGGAGGGCTAGCCAAAAACATTCAGTACTTC
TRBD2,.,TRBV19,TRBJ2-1,CASSDTSAGGGEQFF,TGTGCCAGTAGTGACACCTCAGCGGGGGGTGGTGAGCAGTTCTTC
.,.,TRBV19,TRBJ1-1,CASSILWNTEAFF,TGTGCCAGTAGTATCTTATGGAACACTGAAGCTTTCTTT
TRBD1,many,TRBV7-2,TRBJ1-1,CASSPTGGTASSTEAFF,TGTGCCAGCAGCCCGACAGGGGGGACCGCGTCGTCCACTGAAGCTTTCTTT
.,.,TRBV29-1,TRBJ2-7,CSVVGVSYEQYF,TGCAGCGTTGTGGGGGTCTCCTACGAGCAGTACTTC
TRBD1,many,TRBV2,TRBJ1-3,CASSGGTGTGNTIYF,TGTGCCAGCAGCGGGGGGACAGGGACTGGAAACACCATATATTTT
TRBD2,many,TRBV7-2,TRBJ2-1,CASSLLRLAGGNEQFF,TGTGCCAGCAGCTTACTCCGACTAGCGGGAGGCAATGAGCAGTTCTTC
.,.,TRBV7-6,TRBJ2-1,CASRPGDWGDEQFF,TGTGCCAGCCGCCCCGGGGACTGGGGGGATGAGCAGTTCTTC
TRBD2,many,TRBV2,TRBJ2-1,CASSGGLAGAIEQFF,TGTGCCAGCAGTGGGGGACTAGCGGGAGCAATTGAGCAGTTCTTC
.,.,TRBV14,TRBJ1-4,CAGSQGLPGTNEKLFF,TGTGCCGGCAGCCAAGGCCTACCGGGCACTAATGAAAAACTGTTTTTT
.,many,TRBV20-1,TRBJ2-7,CSARGAVAYEQYF,TGCAGTGCTAGAGGTGCAGTCGCCTACGAGCAGTACTTC
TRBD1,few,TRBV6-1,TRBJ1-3,CASTLPGQGLPSGNTIYF,TGTGCCAGCACCCTGCCGGGACAGGGCCTCCCCAGTGGAAACACCATATATTTT
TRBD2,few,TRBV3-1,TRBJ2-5,CASSSQSGSSMETQYF,TGTGCCAGCAGCTCCCAAAGCGGGAGTAGTATGGAGACCCAGTACTTC
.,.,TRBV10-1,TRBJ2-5,CATFPGPFSQETQYF,TGCGCCACTTTCCCCGGACCCTTTTCCCAAGAGACCCAGTACTTC
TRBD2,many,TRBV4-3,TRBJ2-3,CASSPEPPSGRRTDTQYF,TGCGCCAGCAGCCCCGAGCCTCCTAGCGGGCGGCGCACAGATACGCAGTATTTT
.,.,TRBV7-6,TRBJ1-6,CASSLRDTDNSPLHF,TGTGCCAGCAGCTTAAGAGACACCGATAATTCACCCCTCCACTTT
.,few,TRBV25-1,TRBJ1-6,CASSEGAFNSPLHF,TGTGCCAGCAGTGAAGGGGCCTTTAATTCACCCCTCCACTTT
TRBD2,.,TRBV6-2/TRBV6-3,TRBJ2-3,CASRRAQRGSTDTQYF,TGTGCCAGCAGGAGGGCGCAGCGGGGGAGCACGGATACGCAGTATTTT
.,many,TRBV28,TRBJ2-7,CASSPTGRGFSGAYEQYF,TGTGCCAGCAGCCCAACAGGGAGGGGTTTCTCGGGGGCCTACGAGCAGTACTTC
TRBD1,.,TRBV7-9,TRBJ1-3,CASSSRTGGNVYRGNTIYF,TGTGCCAGCAGCTCAAGGACAGGGGGCAATGTCTATCGTGGAAACACCATATATTTT
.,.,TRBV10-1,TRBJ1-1,CASSESGGEAEAFF,TGCGCCAGCAGTGAGTCAGGGGGGGAAGCTGAAGCTTTCTTT
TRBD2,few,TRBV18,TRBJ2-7,CASSPPASGGLYEQYF,TGTGCCAGCTCACCACCCGCTAGCGGAGGTCTCTACGAGCAGTACTTC
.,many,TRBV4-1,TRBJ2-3,CASSQETGRWGTDTQYF,TGCGCCAGCAGCCAAGAGACAGGGAGGTGGGGCACAGATACGCAGTATTTT
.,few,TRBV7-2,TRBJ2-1,CASSRAVRASYNEQFF,TGTGCCAGCAGCAGGGCGGTCCGGGCGTCCTACAATGAGCAGTTCTTC
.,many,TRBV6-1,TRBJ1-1,CASRNFLGGNTEAFF,TGTGCCAGCAGAAACTTCTTGGGGGGAAACACTGAAGCTTTCTTT
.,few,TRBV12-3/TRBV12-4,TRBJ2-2,CASSHQGASTGELFF,TGTGCCAGCAGTCATCAGGGTGCGAGCACCGGGGAGCTGTTTTTT
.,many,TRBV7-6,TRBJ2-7,CASSLGGASEQYF,TGTGCCAGCAGCTTAGGGGGGGCAAGCGAGCAGTACTTC
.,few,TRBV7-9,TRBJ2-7,CASSPPEPYEQYF,TGTGCCAGCAGCCCCCCCGAGCCGTACGAGCAGTACTTC
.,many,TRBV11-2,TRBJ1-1,CASSLRPGTEAFF,TGTGCCAGCAGCTTACGTCCCGGGACTGAAGCTTTCTTT
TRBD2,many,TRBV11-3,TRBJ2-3,CASSLGLAGEGDTQYF,TGTGCCAGCAGTCTGGGACTAGCGGGAGAAGGGGATACGCAGTATTTT
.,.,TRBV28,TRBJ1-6,CASSPGAAGEGSSYNSPLHF,TGTGCCAGCAGCCCGGGCGCGGCGGGGGAAGGGAGCTCCTATAATTCACCCCTCCACTTT
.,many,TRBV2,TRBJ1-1,CASSYTEAFF,TGTGCCAGCAGTTATACCGAAGCTTTCTTT
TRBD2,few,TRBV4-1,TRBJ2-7,CASSHRLVPSGSYEQYF,TGCGCCAGCAGCCACCGCCTGGTCCCTAGCGGCTCCTACGAGCAGTACTTC
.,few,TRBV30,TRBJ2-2,CAWTRDRLSNTGELFF,TGTGCCTGGACCAGGGACCGACTATCGAACACCGGGGAGCTGTTTTTT
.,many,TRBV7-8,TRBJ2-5,CASTQSLRREETQYF,TGTGCCAGCACGCAAAGTTTGAGGCGCGAGGAGACCCAGTACTTC
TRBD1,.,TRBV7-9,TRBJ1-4,CASSYQGQGQEKLFF,TGTGCCAGCAGCTACCAGGGACAGGGTCAAGAAAAACTGTTTTTT
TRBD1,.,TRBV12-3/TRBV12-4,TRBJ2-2,CASSLGQRNTGELFF,TGTGCCAGCAGTTTGGGACAGCGAAACACCGGGGAGCTGTTTTTT
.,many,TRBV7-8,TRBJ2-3,CASSTLWDVNTQYF,TGTGCCAGCAGCACCCTTTGGGACGTTAATACGCAGTATTTT
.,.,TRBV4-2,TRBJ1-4,CASSPDVLTRMDEKLFF,TGTGCCAGCAGCCCAGACGTCCTGACACGAATGGATGAAAAACTGTTTTTT
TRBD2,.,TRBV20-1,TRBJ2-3,CSARVRLAGFKDTQYF,TGCAGTGCTAGAGTAAGGCTAGCGGGTTTCAAAGATACGCAGTATTTT
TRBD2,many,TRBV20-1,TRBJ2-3,CSPPLAGVTDTQYF,TGCAGTCCCCCTTTAGCGGGAGTTACAGATACGCAGTATTTT
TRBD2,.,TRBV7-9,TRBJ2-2,CASKSAGGPTGELFF,TGTGCCAGCAAATCGGCGGGAGGACCTACCGGGGAGCTGTTTTTT
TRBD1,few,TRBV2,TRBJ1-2,CASSEATRGPDGYTF,TGTGCCAGCAGTGAAGCGACCAGGGGGCCGGATGGCTACACCTTC
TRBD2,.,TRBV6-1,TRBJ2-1,CAHRGASGYNEQFF,TGTGCCCATAGAGGGGCTAGCGGATACAATGAGCAGTTCTTC
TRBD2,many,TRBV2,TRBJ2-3,CASSDPWIAGGHSSTDTQYF,TGTGCCAGCAGTGATCCTTGGATAGCGGGAGGGCATTCAAGCACAGATACGCAGTATTTT
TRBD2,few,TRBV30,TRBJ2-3,CAWSIRTSGSTDTQYF,TGTGCCTGGAGTATCCGGACTAGCGGGAGCACAGATACGCAGTATTTT
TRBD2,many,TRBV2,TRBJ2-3,CASSGAGTRSDTQYF,TGTGCCAGCAGTGGTGCCGGGACTAGATCAGATACGCAGTATTTT
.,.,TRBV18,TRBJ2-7,CASGRAGTEQYF,TGTGCCAGCGGGCGAGCAGGGACCGAGCAGTACTTC
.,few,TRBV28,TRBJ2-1,CASRGDSNPPYNEQFF,TGTGCCAGCAGGGGGGATTCCAATCCACCCTACAATGAGCAGTTCTTC
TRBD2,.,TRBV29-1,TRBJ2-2,CSVRGLATNTGELFF,TGCAGCGTTCGGGGACTAGCGACGAACACCGGGGAGCTGTTTTTT
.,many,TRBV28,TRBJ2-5,CASHGRFQETQYF,TGTGCCAGCCACGGACGCTTCCAAGAGACCCAGTACTTC
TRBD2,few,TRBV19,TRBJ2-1,CASSISGRELYNEQFF,TGTGCCAGTAGTATTAGCGGGAGGGAACTCTACAATGAGCAGTTCTTC